This TCR beta chain was recorded in a study of T cell responses to AZD1222 COVID-19 vaccine. As for the study in general: Second-dose groups at about 4 or about 12 weeks were pooled. Study findings and constraints: The number of AZD1222 recipients seropositive at baseline was only five to seven. Spike-specific TCR breadth and depth went up after people got two AZD1222 doses.

For this clone: Its antigen remains unidentified.

Assay: immunoSEQ multiplex PCR; the TCRdb copy retains only in-frame clones and omits some. The sample yields about 96,000 clones, roughly nine tenths seen once. V lost 0 bases to trimming and J lost 1 base, with 16 bases between them. The CDR3 is 16 amino acids. Germline V gene sequence: CDR1 GTSNPN, CDR2 SVGIG (reference sequence). The sequencing here drew on peripheral blood, taken on day 0 of AZD1222 vaccination. V is TRBV30 and J is TRBJ2-7; D may correspond to TRBD1 or TRBD2 (5 bases each). The clonotype was recovered from an adult in good health. The CDR3 DNA reads TGTGCCTGGAGTGTACGGGGACGTTCCTCATCCTACGAGCAGTACTTC. This codes for CAWSVRGRSSSYEQYF.